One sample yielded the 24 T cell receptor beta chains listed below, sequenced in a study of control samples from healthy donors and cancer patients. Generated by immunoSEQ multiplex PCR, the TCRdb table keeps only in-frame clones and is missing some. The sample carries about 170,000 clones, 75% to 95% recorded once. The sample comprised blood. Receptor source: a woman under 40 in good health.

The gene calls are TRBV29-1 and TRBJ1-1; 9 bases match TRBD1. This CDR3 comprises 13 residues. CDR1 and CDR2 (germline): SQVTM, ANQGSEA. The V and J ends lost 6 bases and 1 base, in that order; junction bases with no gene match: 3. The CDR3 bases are TGCAGCGTCTCGGACAGGGGGAACACTGAAGCTTTCTTT. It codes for CSVSDRGNTEAFF.

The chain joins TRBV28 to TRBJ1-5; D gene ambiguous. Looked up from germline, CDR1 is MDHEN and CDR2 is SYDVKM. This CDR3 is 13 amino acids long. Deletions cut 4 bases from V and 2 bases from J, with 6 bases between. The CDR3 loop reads CASSWPGNQPQHF. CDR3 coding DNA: TGTGCCAGCAGTTGGCCAGGCAATCAGCCCCAGCATTTT.

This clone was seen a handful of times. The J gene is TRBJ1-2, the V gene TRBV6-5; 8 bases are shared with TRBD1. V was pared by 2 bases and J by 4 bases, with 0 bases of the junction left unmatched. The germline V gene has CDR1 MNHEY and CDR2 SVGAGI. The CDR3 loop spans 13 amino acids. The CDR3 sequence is CASSYDRGYGYTF. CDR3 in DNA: TGTGCCAGCAGTTACGACAGGGGCTATGGCTACACCTTC.

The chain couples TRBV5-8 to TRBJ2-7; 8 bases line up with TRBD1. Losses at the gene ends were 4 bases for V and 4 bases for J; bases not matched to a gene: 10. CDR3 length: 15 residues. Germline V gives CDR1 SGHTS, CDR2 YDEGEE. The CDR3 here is CASSNERQGRYEQYF. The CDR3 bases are TGTGCCAGCAGCAACGAAAGACAGGGGAGGTACGAGCAGTACTTC.

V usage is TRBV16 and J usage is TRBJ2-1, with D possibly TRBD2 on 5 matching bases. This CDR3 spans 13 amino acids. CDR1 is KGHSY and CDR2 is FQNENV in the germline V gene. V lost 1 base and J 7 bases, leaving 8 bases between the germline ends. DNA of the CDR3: TGTGCCAGCAGCCAATACCCGGGAAATGAGCAGTTCTTC. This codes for CASSQYPGNEQFF. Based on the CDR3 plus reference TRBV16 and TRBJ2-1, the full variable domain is GEEVAQTPKHLVRGEGQKAKLYCAPIKGHSYVFWYQQVLKNEFKFLISFQNENVFDETGMPKERFSAKCLPNSPCSLEIQATKLEDSAVYFCASSQYPGNEQFFGPGTRLTVL.

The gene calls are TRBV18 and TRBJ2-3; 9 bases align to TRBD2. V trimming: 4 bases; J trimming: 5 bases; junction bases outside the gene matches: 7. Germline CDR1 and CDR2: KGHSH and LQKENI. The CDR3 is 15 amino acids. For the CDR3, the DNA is TGTGCCAGCTCACAGAGCGCGGGAGGGGGAGATACGCAGTATTTT. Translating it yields CASSQSAGGGDTQYF.

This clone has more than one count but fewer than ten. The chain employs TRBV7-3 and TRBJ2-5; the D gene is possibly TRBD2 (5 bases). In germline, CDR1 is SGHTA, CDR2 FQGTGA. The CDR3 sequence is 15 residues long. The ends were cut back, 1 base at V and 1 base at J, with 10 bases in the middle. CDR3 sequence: CASSLSSSRQETQYF. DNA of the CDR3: TGTGCCAGCAGCTTAAGTTCTAGCCGCCAAGAGACCCAGTACTTC.

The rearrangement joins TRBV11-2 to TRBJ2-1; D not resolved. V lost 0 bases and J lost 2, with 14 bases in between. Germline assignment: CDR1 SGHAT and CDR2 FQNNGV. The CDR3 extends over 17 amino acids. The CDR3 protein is CASSLDRGYLTYNEQFF. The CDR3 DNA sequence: TGTGCCAGCAGCTTAGATAGAGGCTACCTGACCTACAATGAGCAGTTCTTC. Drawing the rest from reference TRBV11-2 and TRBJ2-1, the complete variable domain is EAGVAQSPRYKIIEKRQSVAFWCNPISGHATLYWYQQILGQGPKLLIQFQNNGVVDDSQLPKDRFSAERLKGVDSTLKIQPAKLEDSAVYLCASSLDRGYLTYNEQFFGPGTRLTVL.

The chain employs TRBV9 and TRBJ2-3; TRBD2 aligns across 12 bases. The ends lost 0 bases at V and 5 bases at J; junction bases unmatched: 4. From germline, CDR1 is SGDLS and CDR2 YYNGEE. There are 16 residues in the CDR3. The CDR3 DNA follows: TGTGCCAGCAGCGTAGGGGCTAGCGGGAGGGGAGATACGCAGTATTTT. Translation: CASSVGASGRGDTQYF.

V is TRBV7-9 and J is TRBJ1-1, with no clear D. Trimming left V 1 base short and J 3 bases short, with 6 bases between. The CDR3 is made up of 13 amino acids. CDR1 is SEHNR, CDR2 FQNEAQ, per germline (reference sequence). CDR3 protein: CASSLVRDTEAFF. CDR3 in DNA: TGTGCCAGCAGCTTAGTGAGGGACACTGAAGCTTTCTTT.

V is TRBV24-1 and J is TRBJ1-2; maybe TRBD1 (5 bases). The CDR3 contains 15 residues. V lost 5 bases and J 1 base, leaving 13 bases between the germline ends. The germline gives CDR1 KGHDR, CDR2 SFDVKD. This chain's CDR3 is CATSAADSVNYGYTF. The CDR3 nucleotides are TGTGCCACCAGTGCCGCCGACAGTGTTAACTATGGCTACACCTTC.

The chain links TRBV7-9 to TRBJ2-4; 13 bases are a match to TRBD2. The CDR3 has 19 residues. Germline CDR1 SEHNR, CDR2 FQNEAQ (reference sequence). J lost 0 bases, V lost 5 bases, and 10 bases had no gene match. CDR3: CASSPGLAGAGLAKNIQYF. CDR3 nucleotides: TGTGCCAGCAGCCCCGGACTAGCGGGGGCCGGACTAGCCAAAAACATTCAGTACTTC.

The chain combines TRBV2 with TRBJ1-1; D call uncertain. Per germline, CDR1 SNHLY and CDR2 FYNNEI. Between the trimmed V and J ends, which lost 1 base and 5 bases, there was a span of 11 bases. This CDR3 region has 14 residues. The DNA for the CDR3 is TGTGCCAGCAGTGAAGAGGGAAGGGTTACTGAAGCTTTCTTT. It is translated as CASSEEGRVTEAFF.

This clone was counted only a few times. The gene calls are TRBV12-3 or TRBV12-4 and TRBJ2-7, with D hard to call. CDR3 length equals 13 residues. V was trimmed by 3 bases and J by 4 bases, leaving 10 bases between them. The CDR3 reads CASSFDPKYEQYF. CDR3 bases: TGTGCCAGCAGTTTCGACCCGAAATACGAGCAGTACTTC.

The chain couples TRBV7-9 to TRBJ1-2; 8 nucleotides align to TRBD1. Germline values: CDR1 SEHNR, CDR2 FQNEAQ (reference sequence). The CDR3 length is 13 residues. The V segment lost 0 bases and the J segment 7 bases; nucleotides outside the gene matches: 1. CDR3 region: CASSLATGAGYTF. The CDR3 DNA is TGTGCCAGCAGCTTAGCGACAGGGGCTGGCTACACCTTC. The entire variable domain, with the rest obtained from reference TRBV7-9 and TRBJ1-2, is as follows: DTGVSQNPRHKITKRGQNVTFRCDPISEHNRLYWYRQTLGQGPEFLTYFQNEAQLEKSRLLSDRFSAERPKGSFSTLEIQRTEQGDSAMYLCASSLATGAGYTFGSGTRLTVV.

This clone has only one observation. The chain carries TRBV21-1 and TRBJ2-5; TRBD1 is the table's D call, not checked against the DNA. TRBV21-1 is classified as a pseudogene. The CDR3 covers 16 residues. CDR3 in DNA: TGTGCCAGCAGCAAAGCGCTTGACAGGGTCCAAGAGACCCAGTACTTC. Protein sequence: CASSKALDRVQETQYF.

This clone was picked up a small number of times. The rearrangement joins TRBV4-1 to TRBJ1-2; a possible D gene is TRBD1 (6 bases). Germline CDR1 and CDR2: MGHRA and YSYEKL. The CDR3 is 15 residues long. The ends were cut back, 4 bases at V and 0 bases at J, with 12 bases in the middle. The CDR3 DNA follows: TGCGCCAGCAGCCGCCGACAGGAGCCTAACTATGGCTACACCTTC. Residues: CASSRRQEPNYGYTF.

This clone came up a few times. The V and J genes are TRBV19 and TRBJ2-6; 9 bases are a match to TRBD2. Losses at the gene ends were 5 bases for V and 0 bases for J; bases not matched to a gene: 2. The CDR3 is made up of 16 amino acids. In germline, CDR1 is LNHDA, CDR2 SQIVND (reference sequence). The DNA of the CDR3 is TGTGCCAGTAGTCCTAGCGGGGACTCTGGGGCCAACGTCCTGACTTTC. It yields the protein CASSPSGDSGANVLTF.

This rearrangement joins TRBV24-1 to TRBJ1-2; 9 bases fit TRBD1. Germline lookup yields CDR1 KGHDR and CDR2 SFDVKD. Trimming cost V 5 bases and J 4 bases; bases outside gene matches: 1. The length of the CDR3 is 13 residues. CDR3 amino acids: CATSGDRAYGYTF. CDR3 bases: TGTGCCACCAGTGGGGACAGGGCCTATGGCTACACCTTC.

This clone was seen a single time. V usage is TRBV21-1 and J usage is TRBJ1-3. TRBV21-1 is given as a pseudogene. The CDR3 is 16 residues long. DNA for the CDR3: TGTGCCAGCAGCAAAGAGCTGGTCCACTCTGGAAACACCATATATTTT. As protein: CASSKELVHSGNTIYF.

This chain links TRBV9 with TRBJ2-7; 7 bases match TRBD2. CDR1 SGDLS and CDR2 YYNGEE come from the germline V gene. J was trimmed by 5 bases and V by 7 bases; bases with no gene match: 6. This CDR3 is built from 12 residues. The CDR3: CASGLVDHEQYF. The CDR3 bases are TGTGCCAGCGGACTAGTCGACCACGAGCAGTACTTC.

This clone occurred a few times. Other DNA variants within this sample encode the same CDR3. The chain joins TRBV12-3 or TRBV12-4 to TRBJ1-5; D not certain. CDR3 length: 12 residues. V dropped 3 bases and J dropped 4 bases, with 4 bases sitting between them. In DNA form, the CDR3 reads TGTGCCAGCAGTTTTCGTAATCAGCCCCAGCATTTT. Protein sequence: CASSFRNQPQHF.

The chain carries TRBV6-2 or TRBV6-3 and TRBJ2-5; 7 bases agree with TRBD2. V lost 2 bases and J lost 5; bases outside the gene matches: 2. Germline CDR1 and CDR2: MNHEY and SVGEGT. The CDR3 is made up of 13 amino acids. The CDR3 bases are TGTGCCAGCAGTTACGCGGGAGTGGAGACCCAGTACTTC. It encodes CASSYAGVETQYF.

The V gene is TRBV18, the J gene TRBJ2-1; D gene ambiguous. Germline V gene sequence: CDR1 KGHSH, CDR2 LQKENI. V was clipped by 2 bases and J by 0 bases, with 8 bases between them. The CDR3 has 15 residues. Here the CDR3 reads CASSPDRYSYNEQFF. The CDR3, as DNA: TGTGCCAGCTCACCAGACCGCTACTCCTACAATGAGCAGTTCTTC.